The present T cell receptor beta chain was sequenced within a study of T cells in tumors after PD-1 blockade. Study-wide context: Patients had no prior checkpoint blockade, systemic immunosuppressants, or anti-cancer therapy within 4 weeks. Tumor samples yielded approximately 22-fold more depth than single-cell TCR sequencing.

This CDR3 is 13 amino acids long. The germline V and J ends were trimmed by 2 bases and 10 bases, with 12 bases remaining between them. CDR1 and CDR2 from the germline V gene are MNHEY and SVGEGT. TCRdb's table, derived via immunoSEQ multiplex PCR, lists solely in-frame clones and lacks some. This sample has some 9,300 clones; approximately 70% occur once, and the top ten carry approximately 14%. Genomic DNA template from tumor biopsies or peripheral blood, about 600 ng to 6,500 ng input. This material consisted of tumor tissue, taken after anti-PD-1 treatment. This sequence joins TRBV6-2 or TRBV6-3 and TRBJ2-1; maybe TRBD1 (5 bases). This sequence originates from a human donor with basal cell carcinoma. CDR3 nucleotides: TGTGCCAGCAGTTACCTGGGGCGAGGAGAGCAGTTCTTC. Amino acid sequence: CASSYLGRGEQFF.